What follows are 10 T cell receptor beta chains derived from one specimen sequenced in a study of T cells after yellow fever vaccination. TCRdb re-derived calls from the 5' RACE reads in MiXCR, one entry per CDR3 protein. Among around 610,000 distinct CDR3 sequences listed, 13% were seen once. Specimen: PBMCs, collected on the day of the yellow fever booster vaccination. Receptors were obtained from a man aged 30-40 years who received the YFV17D yellow fever vaccine.

J is TRBJ2-6 and V is TRBV6-7; D not resolved. TRBV6-7 is marked as an open reading frame, function uncertain. V lost 9 bases to trimming and J lost 4 bases, with 16 bases between them. CDR3 length equals 15 residues. In nucleotides, the CDR3 is TGTGCCAGTTACTTCCACCGAATGGGGGCCAACGTCCTGACTTTC. It is translated as CASYFHRMGANVLTF.

This chain uses TRBV6-1 with TRBJ1-2, with 9 bases lining up with TRBD1. Germline V gene lookup returns CDR1 MNHNS and CDR2 SASEGT. The CDR3 loop spans 16 amino acids. Germline trimming cut 5 bases from V and 4 bases from J; bases unmatched to any gene: 11. This chain's CDR3 is CASSRDREQLFYGYTF. The DNA for the CDR3 is TGTGCCAGCAGTCGGGACAGGGAGCAGCTATTCTATGGCTACACCTTC.

The chain employs TRBV20-1 and TRBJ2-7; D might be TRBD2 (5 bases). V lost 5 bases to trimming and J lost 2 bases, with 13 bases between them. Germline CDR1 DFQATT, CDR2 SNEGSKA (reference sequence). This CDR3 is 13 amino acids long. Written as DNA, the CDR3 is TGCAGTGCTCCGGACTTCCCTGCCTACGAGCAGTACTTC. Translated, it gives CSAPDFPAYEQYF.

This clonotype was seen only a few times. V is TRBV12-3 or TRBV12-4 and J is TRBJ2-7; 9 bases agree with TRBD1. The V gene end was trimmed by 7 bases and the J gene end by 6 bases; junction bases not matched to a gene: 10. This CDR3 has 14 amino acids. The CDR3 region is CASTPTGGTGEQYF. CDR3 DNA: TGTGCCAGCACTCCGACAGGGGGGACAGGCGAGCAGTACTTC.

The rearrangement links TRBV9 to TRBJ2-1, with a tentative D call TRBD1 (6 bases). Germline V gives CDR1 SGDLS, CDR2 YYNGEE. V was cut by 3 bases and J by 2 bases, with 12 bases left in between. The CDR3 contains 15 residues. The CDR3 coding sequence is TGTGCCAGCAGCGCCGCAGGGGCCCCCTACAATGAGCAGTTCTTC. The encoded protein is CASSAAGAPYNEQFF. Full variable domain (missing parts from reference TRBV9 and TRBJ2-1): DSGVTQTPKHLITATGQRVTLRCSPRSGDLSVYWYQQSLDQGLQFLIQYYNGEERAKGNILERFSAQQFPDLHSELNLSSLELGDSALYFCASSAAGAPYNEQFFGPGTRLTVL.

This clonotype was counted between two and nine times. CDR3 amino acids: CASSQAGGDTQYF. The CDR3 DNA reads TGTGCCAGCAGCCAAGCGGGAGGCGATACGCAGTATTTT. The V call is TRBV3-1, the J call TRBJ2-3; 7 bases agree with TRBD2. The germline gives CDR1 LGHDT, CDR2 YNNKEL (reference sequence). V shed 1 base, J shed 6 bases, and the junction held 1 base outside the gene matches. This CDR3 contains 13 residues.

This clonotype was seen more than once but under ten times. CDR3 sequence reads: CSARVGGKLFF. In DNA form, the CDR3 reads TGCAGTGCTAGAGTCGGAGGAAAACTGTTTTTT. The rearrangement links TRBV20-1 to TRBJ1-4, with unresolved D. Germline V gene sequence: CDR1 DFQATT, CDR2 SNEGSKA (reference sequence). This CDR3 spans 11 amino acids. V dropped 1 base and J dropped 10 bases, with 7 bases sitting between them.

The gene calls are TRBV4-3 and TRBJ1-2; 9 nucleotides agree with TRBD1. V was clipped by 1 base and J by 1 base; unmatched bases: 7. The germline CDR1 and CDR2 sequences are LGHNA and YSLEER. This CDR3 is 17 amino acids long. In DNA, the CDR3 is TGCGCCAGCAGCCAAGGATTGGGACAGGGATTTAACTATGGCTACACCTTC. Its translation is CASSQGLGQGFNYGYTF.

This clonotype was observed a few times. This chain links TRBV10-2 with TRBJ2-1, with 7 bases fitting TRBD1. The CDR3 covers 13 residues. Germline V gives CDR1 WSHSY, CDR2 SAAADI. V lost 8 bases to trimming and J lost 12 bases; unmatched junction nucleotides: 13. CDR3 nucleotides: TGCGCCAGCTCGGGACAGATTCTTAGTGGGCAGTTCTTC. Amino acid sequence: CASSGQILSGQFF.

The gene calls are TRBV20-1 and TRBJ2-1; 11 nucleotides align to TRBD2. CDR3 length equals 16 residues. Trimming at V came to 0 bases and at J to 2 bases, leaving 3 bases not matched to a gene. Germline V gives CDR1 DFQATT, CDR2 SNEGSKA (reference sequence). The CDR3 DNA reads as TGCAGTGCTAGAGAACTAGCGGGAGTGGCCTACAATGAGCAGTTCTTC. It translates to CSARELAGVAYNEQFF.